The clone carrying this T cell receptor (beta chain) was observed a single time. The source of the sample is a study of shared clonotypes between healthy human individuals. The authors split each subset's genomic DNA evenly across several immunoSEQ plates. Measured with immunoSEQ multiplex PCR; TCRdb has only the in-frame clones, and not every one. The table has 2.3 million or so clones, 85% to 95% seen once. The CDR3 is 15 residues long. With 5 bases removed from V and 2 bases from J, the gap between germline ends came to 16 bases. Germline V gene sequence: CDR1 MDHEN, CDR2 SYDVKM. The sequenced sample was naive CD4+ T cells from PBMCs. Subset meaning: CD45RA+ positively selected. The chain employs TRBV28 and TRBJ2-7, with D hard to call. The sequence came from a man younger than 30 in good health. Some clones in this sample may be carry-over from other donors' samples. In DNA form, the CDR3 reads TGTGCCAGCAGTCCCCCGTGGGCCGACACCTACGAGCAGTACTTC. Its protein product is CASSPPWADTYEQYF.